This T cell receptor beta chain was obtained from a study of graft-versus-host responses after intestinal transplantation (dated by TCRdb to the early 2020s). Study-wide context: The transplants that recipients received were multivisceral, liver-intestinal, or isolated intestinal. A peak of at least 4% donor T cells among recipient peripheral blood mononuclear cells was the definition used for donor T cell macrochimerism. Rather than going through the commercial service, samples from a few later patients were sequenced in-house on an Illumina MiSeq and processed with MiXCR. After intestinal transplantation, graft-versus-host and host-versus-graft alloreactive T cell clones in the graft, circulation and bone marrow were tracked using bulk TCR-beta CDR3 sequencing. Alloreactive clones were identified by sequencing pre-transplant mixed lymphocyte reaction products and comparing these products with unstimulated pre-transplant donor and recipient T cells. Anti-thymocyte globulin induction was given to all recipients, followed by maintenance tacrolimus and steroids for two to three years. The cohort enrolled some 25 intestinal transplant recipients including one retransplant, and a few patients lacking pretransplant specimens were excluded. Points the paper makes about the study in general: The conclusions were limited by the relatively low number and heterogeneity of the intestinal transplant patients. High GvH to HvG T cell clonal ratios were observed in the allografts of patients with donor T cell macrochimerism. GvH clones turned up in recipient bone marrow, with some appearing earlier in ileal mucosa or blood, a pattern consistent with an intestinal mucosal origin. Early after transplant, declines in HvG clones were associated with peak levels of circulating GvH clones.

Receptor amplification or capture employed the immunoSEQ multiplex PCR assay. For most patients, genomic DNA was isolated using the Qiagen DNeasy Blood and Tissue Kit and was shipped frozen to Adaptive Biotechnologies for TCR sequencing. High-throughput TCR-beta CDR3 sequencing of genomic DNA from most patients was performed by Adaptive Biotechnologies. The authors' pipeline ran thus. TCR sequencing data for more than 15 patients were retrieved from Adaptive's ImmunoSEQ software; three other patients were processed with MiXCR and VDJtools. CD4 versus CD8 sorting errors were corrected by removing sequences found in both subsets at a frequency ratio below 5:1. CDR3 nucleotide sequences shared by donor and recipient were removed because the origin of these sequences could not be assigned. To count as alloreactive, a clone needed at least 2-fold expansion over unstimulated cells and a minimum CFSE-low frequency of 0.002% (template counts) or 0.001% (read counts). Clones were considered mappable if detected in sequenced pre-transplant spleen, lymph node, or MLR CFSE-low populations of the donor or recipient. Cumulative frequency of alloreactive clones was calculated as a percentage of all sequences weighted by copy number. TCRdb provides this immuneACCESS table in a form limited to in-frame rearrangements. Some clones are lacking; in checked studies, under half of them reflect an unresolved V gene, and why the rest are absent is not known. The V and J calls and the clone size are those of that table, but D and trimming were determined from the DNA. For this sample the table gives 71,000 or so clones, of which 90% were detected only once. Of the sample, approximately 1.3% is held by the ten largest clones.

The time point label here, explained by the study, means: cells obtained before transplantation from donor or recipient. CD3+CD4+ and CD3+CD8+ populations were FACS-sorted from unstimulated pre-transplant donor and recipient cells taken from spleen or lymph nodes. This clone was seen a few times. The antigen this receptor binds is unknown. There are no base qualities to consult, and no much larger clone falls within one base. The source was unstimulated CD8+ T cells sorted from spleen or lymph node cells, collected before intestinal transplant. This TCR came from a human donor who received an intestinal transplant.

The CDR3 reads as follows: CASSLGQGSDEQYF. Read as DNA, the sequence is TGTGCCAGCAGCCTCGGACAGGGAAGCGACGAGCAGTACTTC. The chain is made from TRBV13 and TRBJ2-7, with TRBD1 matching 8 junction bases. CDR1 and CDR2, looked up from the germline V gene (reference sequence), are PRHDT and FYEKMQ. From its cysteine to its phenylalanine, the CDR3 spans 14 amino acids. CDR3 DNA only is kept here, 42 bases in frame from base 1. V lost 5 bases and J lost 5 bases, and the count of bases not matched to a germline gene is 8.